This T cell receptor beta chain derives from a study of sequential checkpoint blockade in melanoma. As for the study in general: Patients were randomized 1:1 to nivolumab-then-ipilimumab or ipilimumab-then-nivolumab first-line.

Regarding treatment: randomized to nivolumab then ipilimumab (arm A) or the reverse (arm B). None of the patients previously received DNA-damaging chemotherapy. Sorted cells were live CD3+CD8+, lacking CD19 and CD56, from PBMCs. The CDR3 extends over 14 amino acids. Deletions cut 0 bases from V and 5 bases from J, with 7 bases between. The germline gives CDR1 SGHDN, CDR2 FVKESK. This clone was detected only a few times. Method: immunoSEQ multiplex PCR; TCRdb's copy keeps in-frame clones and lacks some. The sample lists 35,000 to 50,000 clones, roughly 88% occurring once. This rearrangement joins TRBV14 to TRBJ1-4, with D perhaps TRBD1 (5 bases). This receptor was taken from a human donor with melanoma. Material: CD8+ T cells sorted from blood (inferred from file names), obtained from a patient given nivolumab and ipilimumab in sequence. This CDR3 is CASSQEDRNEKLFF. CDR3 nucleotides: TGTGCCAGCAGCCAAGAAGACAGAAATGAAAAACTGTTTTTT.